The 8 T cell receptor beta chains listed next were all sequenced from one sample in a study of blood T cells in healthy people across ages. Primed by a sample-barcoded 5' primer and a J-beta primer mix, a second PCR proceeded for 7 to 11 cycles. In TCRdb, the 5' RACE reads were re-called with MiXCR into one record per CDR3 protein. The sample has about 1,600,000 distinct CDR3 sequences; 42% are singletons. The sample consisted of blood. These receptors were taken from a woman younger than 30 in good health.

Only a few counts were recorded for this clonotype. This chain connects TRBV20-1 to TRBJ1-6; unclear D gene. Between the trimmed V and J ends, which lost 0 bases and 2 bases, there was a span of 5 bases. There are 14 residues in the CDR3. The V gene's germline CDR1 is DFQATT and CDR2 SNEGSKA (reference sequence). The CDR3 is CSARDSTYNSPLHF. CDR3 coding DNA: TGCAGTGCTAGAGACAGTACCTATAATTCACCCCTCCACTTT.

This clonotype appeared a few times. The J gene is TRBJ2-1, the V gene TRBV5-1; no definite D call. V gave up 0 bases and J gave up 9 bases, with 10 bases separating them. Germline V gene lookup returns CDR1 SGHRS and CDR2 YFSETQ. This CDR3 contains 13 residues. CDR3 amino acids: CASSLVPNTEQFF. DNA for the CDR3: TGCGCCAGCAGCTTGGTCCCAAATACTGAGCAGTTCTTC.

The chain couples TRBV28 to TRBJ2-6, with D maybe TRBD1 (6 bases). The germline gives CDR1 MDHEN, CDR2 SYDVKM. V was pared by 6 bases and J by 0 bases, with 15 bases between. The CDR3 extends over 17 amino acids. The CDR3 loop reads CASSRDIGSSGANVLTF. The CDR3 nucleotides are TGTGCCAGCAGCCGGGACATAGGGTCCTCTGGGGCCAACGTCCTGACTTTC.

Worth noting for this clonotype: Sequence at one end of the junction differs from germline and may be a read error. The chain joins TRBV7-9 to TRBJ1-3; D gene unclear. The CDR3 is 13 amino acids. CDR1 and CDR2 (germline): SEHNR, FQNEAQ (reference sequence). For the CDR3, the DNA is TGTGCCAGCAGCCTAGGGTCTGGAAGCACCATATATTTT. It specifies CASSLGSGSTIYF.

This clonotype was observed a handful of times. The chain is built from TRBV28 and TRBJ1-6; TRBD1 matches 8 bases. This CDR3 comprises 20 residues. Trimming at V came to 5 bases and at J to 0 bases, leaving 15 bases not matched to a gene. Per the germline V gene, CDR1 is MDHEN and CDR2 is SYDVKM. The CDR3 reads CASSPLNLQDRGSYNSPLHF. The CDR3 region has the DNA TGTGCCAGCAGTCCTCTAAACCTTCAAGACAGGGGCTCCTATAATTCACCCCTCCACTTT.

The rearrangement joins TRBV2 to TRBJ1-2; D remains ambiguous. Trimming took 4 bases from V and 0 from J, leaving 9 bases between them. The CDR3 extends over 14 amino acids. Germline V gives CDR1 SNHLY, CDR2 FYNNEI. DNA of the CDR3: TGTGCCAGCAGTGTGACCCAGTCTAACTATGGCTACACCTTC. Its translation is CASSVTQSNYGYTF.

The chain couples TRBV20-1 to TRBJ1-2; 7 nucleotides agree with TRBD1. The CDR3 length is 14 residues. The J segment lost 8 bases and the V segment lost 6 bases, leaving 15 bases of the junction unmatched. Germline V gene data show CDR1 as DFQATT and CDR2 as SNEGSKA (reference sequence). CDR3 in DNA: TGCAGTGCCCTTCGCTCCGAGGGGGCATCGGGCTACACCTTC. Translation: CSALRSEGASGYTF.

The chain links TRBV6-2 or TRBV6-3 to TRBJ1-1; the D is unclear. Trimming took 3 bases from V and 1 from J, leaving 9 bases between them. CDR1 is MNHEY and CDR2 is SVGEGT in the germline V gene. This CDR3 has 14 amino acids. CDR3 residues: CASSYMFGNTEAFF. CDR3 DNA: TGTGCCAGCAGTTATATGTTCGGGAACACTGAAGCTTTCTTT.